The source of this T cell receptor (beta chain) is a study of control samples from healthy donors and cancer patients. Looked up from germline, CDR1 is SGHNT and CDR2 is YYREEE (reference sequence). The CDR3 loop spans 13 amino acids. Trimming shortened V by 4 bases and J by 10 bases, and 15 bases separated the two germline ends. Sequenced by immunoSEQ multiplex PCR; TCRdb stores in-frame clones only, minus some. The sample lists about 94,000 clones; approximately 90% were seen once. The V call is TRBV5-4, the J call TRBJ2-1, with D unclear. Sequencing input: blood. This TCR came from a woman aged 18-29 years in good health. The CDR3 loop reads CASSLRTDGEQFF. The CDR3 region has the DNA TGTGCCAGCAGCCTCCGGACGGATGGCGAGCAGTTCTTC.